Below, 6 T cell receptor beta chains from the same sample are listed, as sequenced in a study of T-cell reconstitution after alpha-beta-depleted transplantation in children. Unique molecular identifiers were used to barcode this TCRbeta library. MiXCR, applied by TCRdb to the PCR reads, yields one record per CDR3 protein. The sample includes about 440,000 distinct CDR3 sequences, approximately 42% seen only once; the top ten take approximately 25%. This specimen consisted of PBMCs, obtained before TCRalphabeta/CD19-depleted stem cell transplant. The receptors originated from a girl aged 2-9 years with aplastic anemia, due to receive a stem cell transplant.

The CDR3 region has the DNA TGTGCCAGCAGTTACTCGAAAGACAGGCGCACTGAAGCTTTCTTT. Its protein is CASSYSKDRRTEAFF. The chain links TRBV6-5 to TRBJ1-1; weak D call: TRBD1 (6 bases). The germline V gene encodes CDR1 MNHEY and CDR2 SVGAGI. V lost 0 bases and J lost 4, with 12 bases in between. The CDR3 runs 15 residues.

This clonotype was observed a handful of times. V usage is TRBV30 and J usage is TRBJ1-1; TRBD1 is a possible D gene (5 bases). V was clipped by 3 bases and J by 4 bases, with 15 bases between them. CDR1 is GTSNPN and CDR2 is SVGIG in the germline V gene (reference sequence). This CDR3 is 14 amino acids long. The DNA of the CDR3 is TGTGCCTGGAGGACCCGACAGATCCTCACTGAAGCTTTCTTT. This sequence encodes CAWRTRQILTEAFF.

This clonotype was recorded many times. The rearrangement joins TRBV24-1 to TRBJ1-2; 10 nucleotides line up with TRBD1. J was trimmed by 6 bases and V by 4 bases; bases with no gene match: 4. Germline V gene sequence: CDR1 KGHDR, CDR2 SFDVKD. The CDR3 is 14 residues long. This CDR3 reads CATSEGQGRDGYTF. The CDR3 bases are TGTGCCACCAGTGAGGGACAGGGGAGAGATGGCTACACCTTC.

J is TRBJ2-2 and V is TRBV5-6; 7 positions match TRBD1. Germline V lookup: CDR1 SGHDT, CDR2 YYEEEE. Trimming cost V 1 base and J 4 bases; bases outside gene matches: 1. The CDR3 covers 14 residues. This CDR3 is CASSLWTGTGELFF. Here the CDR3 DNA reads TGTGCCAGCAGCTTGTGGACAGGCACCGGGGAGCTGTTTTTT.

The chain joins TRBV12-3 or TRBV12-4 to TRBJ1-2; D is possibly TRBD1 (5 bases). CDR3 length equals 15 residues. Trimming took 3 bases from V and 8 from J, leaving 19 bases between them. CDR3 DNA: TGTGCCAGCAGTTTCTGGGACCGACCTAGGGGAGGCTACACCTTC. Its translation is CASSFWDRPRGGYTF.

The genes are TRBV7-2 and TRBJ2-7; no definite D call. Germline CDR1 reads SGHTA; CDR2 reads FQGNSA. The CDR3 covers 14 residues. Deletions cut 1 base from V and 1 base from J, with 8 bases between. CDR3 nucleotides: TGTGCCAGCAGCTTAGTTCCTGTTTCCTACGAGCAGTACTTC. Protein sequence: CASSLVPVSYEQYF.